This entry features one T cell receptor (beta chain) sequence. Assay: immunoSEQ multiplex PCR; the TCRdb copy retains only in-frame clones and omits some. The sample gives hundreds of thousands of clones, around nine tenths of which show up once; just under 7.5% is in the top ten. The data belong to a study of blood T cell repertoires in COVID-19. The clonotype comes from a woman in her 70s with COVID-19, enrolled during active disease. Sequenced: peripheral blood.

The CDR3: CASRSGGAGEKLFF. In DNA, the CDR3 is TGTGCCAGCAGGTCGGGGGGCGCGGGCGAAAAACTGTTTTTT. The genes are TRBV3-1 (or the pseudogene TRBV3-2) and TRBJ1-4; a possible D gene is TRBD1 (6 bases). The V gene lost 6 bases and the J gene lost 8 bases, with 16 bases spanning the gap. Germline V gene data show CDR1 as LGHDT and CDR2 as YNNKEL (reference sequence). The CDR3 runs to 14 residues.